The 21 T cell receptor beta chains presented below share a single source sample, sequenced in a study of T cell responses to AZD1222 COVID-19 vaccine. Generated by immunoSEQ multiplex PCR, the TCRdb table keeps only in-frame clones and is missing some. In the table there are around 160,000 clones, about nine tenths of which are singletons. Sequencing was performed on peripheral blood, taken 28 days after the second AZD1222 dose. The receptors shown here come from an adult who received the AZD1222 COVID-19 vaccine.

The chain uses TRBV13 and TRBJ2-5, with D maybe TRBD1 (5 bases). The CDR3 contains 13 residues. Trimming shortened V by 4 bases and J by 5 bases, and 11 bases separated the two germline ends. The germline CDR1 and CDR2 sequences are PRHDT and FYEKMQ (reference sequence). The CDR3 reads CASSSTEVETQYF. CDR3 DNA: TGTGCCAGCAGCTCGACAGAGGTCGAGACCCAGTACTTC.

This clone occurred once. In DNA, the CDR3 is TGTGCCAGCAGCCTGACTGAGGGTGTTGGGACCACTGAAGCTTTCTTT. It translates to CASSLTEGVGTTEAFF. This chain links TRBV7-8 with TRBJ1-1, with D tentatively TRBD1 (5 bases). This CDR3 region has 16 residues. Trimming pared 5 bases from V and 4 bases from J, leaving 20 bases between. Germline loops: CDR1 SGHVS, CDR2 FQNEAQ.

The chain carries TRBV19 and TRBJ2-3; D perhaps matches TRBD2 (5 bases). This CDR3 is built from 16 residues. From germline, CDR1 is LNHDA and CDR2 SQIVND (reference sequence). The germline V and J ends were trimmed by 4 bases and 4 bases, with 18 bases remaining between them. CDR3 sequence: CASSTSTSPPADTQYF. CDR3 bases: TGTGCCAGTAGTACGTCCACTAGTCCCCCCGCAGATACGCAGTATTTT.

The CDR3 loop is CASSESANYGYTF. In nucleotides, the CDR3 is TGCGCCAGCAGTGAGTCGGCAAATTATGGCTACACCTTC. The chain links TRBV10-2 to TRBJ1-2, with unresolved D. This CDR3 contains 13 residues. Germline CDR1 reads WSHSY; CDR2 reads SAAADI. The V end was cut by 0 bases, the J end by 5 bases, with 7 bases between.

This clone was picked up one time. The chain links TRBV2 to TRBJ1-4; D gene uncertain. The CDR3 spans 14 residues. Germline CDR1 SNHLY, CDR2 FYNNEI. Trimming pared 4 bases from V and 8 bases from J, leaving 14 bases between. CDR3 sequence: CASSVWGIGEKLFF. CDR3 DNA sequence: TGTGCCAGCAGTGTTTGGGGAATTGGAGAAAAACTGTTTTTT. Drawing the rest from reference TRBV2 and TRBJ1-4, the complete variable domain is EPEVTQTPSHQVTQMGQEVILRCVPISNHLYFYWYRQILGQKVEFLVSFYNNEISEKSEIFDDQFSVERPDGSNFTLKIRSTKLEDSAMYFCASSVWGIGEKLFFGSGTQLSVL.

This clone was detected only a few times. CDR3 residues: CSVEAVTGWASNNFYYGYTF. Here the CDR3 DNA reads TGCAGCGTTGAAGCCGTGACAGGCTGGGCTTCCAATAACTTCTACTATGGCTACACCTTC. The chain employs TRBV29-1 and TRBJ1-2; the D gene is possibly TRBD1 (6 bases). This CDR3 spans 20 amino acids. The V end was cut by 1 base, the J end by 3 bases, with 30 bases between. From germline, CDR1 is SQVTM and CDR2 ANQGSEA.

The CDR3 reads CASSPSRGGNQPQHF. CDR3 DNA: TGTGCCAGCTCACCAAGCAGGGGTGGCAATCAGCCCCAGCATTTT. The gene calls are TRBV18 and TRBJ1-5, with D possibly TRBD1 on 6 matching bases. This CDR3 has 15 amino acids. CDR1 is KGHSH, CDR2 LQKENI, per germline. Trimming cost V 2 bases and J 2 bases, with 10 bases left between them.

This chain joins TRBV15 and TRBJ1-4; D may be TRBD1 (5 bases). Trimming removed 0 bases at V and 8 bases at J, with 13 bases between. The CDR3 length is 15 residues. The germline gives CDR1 LNHNV, CDR2 YYDKDF (reference sequence). The CDR3 loop is CATSREVTRGEKLFF. The CDR3 coding sequence is TGTGCCACCAGCAGAGAAGTGACCCGGGGGGAAAAACTGTTTTTT.

The genes are TRBV5-1 and TRBJ1-1; D ambiguous. The V gene lost 0 bases and the J gene lost 0 bases, with 9 bases spanning the gap. The CDR3 runs 15 residues. Per the germline V gene, CDR1 is SGHRS and CDR2 is YFSETQ. The CDR3 coding sequence is TGCGCCAGCAGCTTGGAACCGGGAATGAACACTGAAGCTTTCTTT. Translated: CASSLEPGMNTEAFF.

The gene calls are TRBV4-3 and TRBJ1-3; the D gene is possibly TRBD1 (5 bases). Germline loops: CDR1 LGHNA, CDR2 YSLEER. The CDR3 is 18 residues long. Trimming left V 2 bases short and J 0 bases short, with 17 bases between. The CDR3 spells CASSQMWGPFFSGNTIYF. CDR3 nucleotides: TGCGCCAGCAGCCAAATGTGGGGACCTTTTTTCTCTGGAAACACCATATATTTT.

CDR3 sequence reads: CASSVGEGEKLFF. For the CDR3, the DNA is TGTGCCAGCAGCGTGGGAGAAGGTGAAAAACTGTTTTTT. The gene calls are TRBV9 and TRBJ1-4; D ambiguous. The CDR3 totals 13 residues. V gave up 2 bases and J gave up 7 bases, with 9 bases separating them. Germline CDR1 and CDR2: SGDLS and YYNGEE.

The V call is TRBV4-1, the J call TRBJ2-5, with TRBD1 matching over 8 bases. The junction had 14 bases not matched to a gene; V was cut back by 4 bases and J by 4 bases. Germline assignment: CDR1 MGHRA and CDR2 YSYEKL. This CDR3 comprises 17 residues. The CDR3 region is CASSPTWGTGPLETQYF. For the CDR3, the DNA is TGCGCCAGCAGCCCCACATGGGGGACAGGCCCTCTAGAGACCCAGTACTTC.

This clone was recorded a few times. The chain has TRBV5-1 and TRBJ2-5; 8 bases agree with TRBD2. J lost 2 bases, V lost 6 bases, and 12 bases had no gene match. The CDR3 runs 16 residues. In germline, CDR1 is SGHRS, CDR2 YFSETQ. The CDR3 loop is CASKLSGGWGQETQYF. DNA for the CDR3: TGCGCCAGCAAGTTGAGCGGGGGATGGGGGCAAGAGACCCAGTACTTC.

The rearrangement joins TRBV19 to TRBJ1-3; D gene unclear. Trimming cost V 5 bases and J 0 bases, with 14 bases left between them. Germline V gene lookup returns CDR1 LNHDA and CDR2 SQIVND (reference sequence). There are 16 residues in the CDR3. CDR3 sequence reads: CASSQGSMISGNTIYF. CDR3 DNA sequence: TGTGCCAGTAGTCAAGGTTCCATGATCTCTGGAAACACCATATATTTT.

The V and J genes are TRBV19 and TRBJ1-5; 8 bases align to TRBD1. Germline trimming cut 4 bases from V and 3 bases from J; bases unmatched to any gene: 5. The CDR3 is 15 amino acids. Germline CDR1 and CDR2: LNHDA and SQIVND (reference sequence). The CDR3 DNA reads as TGTGCCAGTAGTAAGCCAGGGGGCGCCAATCAGCCCCAGCATTTT. Protein: CASSKPGGANQPQHF. The whole variable domain, remainder taken from reference TRBV19 and TRBJ1-5, is DGGITQSPKYLFRKEGQNVTLSCEQNLNHDAMYWYRQDPGQGLRLIYYSQIVNDFQKGDIAEGYSVSREKKESFPLTVTSAQKNPTAFYLCASSKPGGANQPQHFGDGTRLSIL.

The chain carries TRBV9 and TRBJ2-2, with D tentatively TRBD2 (5 bases). V was clipped by 0 bases and J by 4 bases, with 7 bases between them. CDR3 size: 14 residues. Germline values: CDR1 SGDLS, CDR2 YYNGEE. CDR3 bases: TGTGCCAGCAGCGTAGGGAGGAGCACCGGGGAGCTGTTTTTT. Amino acids: CASSVGRSTGELFF.

The J gene is TRBJ2-1, the V gene TRBV11-3; D might be TRBD1 (5 bases). V was clipped by 10 bases and J by 0 bases, with 10 bases between them. Germline V lookup: CDR1 SGHNT, CDR2 YENEEA. The CDR3 covers 13 residues. Here the CDR3 DNA reads TGTGCCACACGACAGAGCTCCTACAATGAGCAGTTCTTC. Protein: CATRQSSYNEQFF.

V usage is TRBV9 and J usage is TRBJ1-2, with no clear D. The CDR3 sequence is 15 residues long. Germline V gene lookup returns CDR1 SGDLS and CDR2 YYNGEE. Between the trimmed V and J ends, which lost 0 bases and 7 bases, there was a span of 16 bases. The chain's CDR3 is CASSVGDPLLGGYTF. CDR3 nucleotides: TGTGCCAGCAGCGTAGGAGATCCTTTGCTGGGTGGCTACACCTTC.

V usage is TRBV7-7 and J usage is TRBJ2-7; no clear D. The ends were cut back, 1 base at V and 0 bases at J, with 19 bases in the middle. This CDR3 spans 18 amino acids. Germline CDR1 and CDR2: SSHAT and FNYEAQ (reference sequence). CDR3 amino acids: CASSLGDGPVGISYEQYF. CDR3 sequence (DNA): TGTGCCAGCAGCTTAGGTGACGGGCCAGTAGGAATCTCCTACGAGCAGTACTTC.

This chain connects TRBV19 to TRBJ2-7; D remains ambiguous. CDR1 LNHDA and CDR2 SQIVND come from the germline V gene (reference sequence). The CDR3 has 13 residues. V shed 7 bases and J shed 4 bases, with 14 bases lying between them. The CDR3 DNA sequence: TGTGCCAGTACCATGGCCGGAGAGTACGAGCAGTACTTC. Its translation: CASTMAGEYEQYF.

This sequence joins TRBV19 and TRBJ1-2; TRBD1 is a possible D gene (6 bases). Trimming removed 9 bases at V and 8 bases at J, with 16 bases between. Germline lookup yields CDR1 LNHDA and CDR2 SQIVND (reference sequence). There are 12 residues in the CDR3. CDR3 residues: CARTGKAYGYTF. CDR3 coding DNA: TGTGCCAGGACAGGTAAGGCATACGGCTACACCTTC.